These 17 T cell receptor beta chains share one sample of origin, sequenced in a study of blood T cells in healthy people across ages. Alongside a J-beta primer mix, a sample-barcoded 5' primer served in a second PCR lasting about 7 to 11 cycles. In TCRdb, the 5' RACE reads were re-called with MiXCR into one record per CDR3 protein. In the table there are 1.5 million to 2 million distinct CDR3 sequences, roughly two fifths of which are singletons. Sequencing was done on a sample of blood. These TCRs come from a human donor in good health.

This clonotype was observed a few times. The chain recombines TRBV28 with TRBJ2-2, with 8 bases matching TRBD1. The CDR3 consists of 16 residues. The ends lost 3 bases at V and 4 bases at J; junction bases unmatched: 7. Germline CDR1 MDHEN, CDR2 SYDVKM. CDR3 amino acids: CASSLTGVGGTGELFF. As DNA, the CDR3 is TGTGCCAGCAGTTTGACAGGGGTCGGTGGCACCGGGGAGCTGTTTTTT.

Only a few counts were recorded for this clonotype. The DNA of the CDR3 is TGTGCCAGCAGCACAGGTGGGGGCTGGGACTATGGCTACACCTTC. This translates into CASSTGGGWDYGYTF. This chain links TRBV13 with TRBJ1-2; a weak D match, TRBD1 (6 bases). CDR1 PRHDT and CDR2 FYEKMQ come from the germline V gene (reference sequence). The V end lost 5 bases, the J end lost 3 bases, and 16 bases lay between the germline ends. The CDR3 contains 15 residues.

In this sample, this clonotype turned up a few times. The V and J genes are TRBV7-2 and TRBJ2-1; unclear D gene. Trimming took off 5 bases at V and 0 bases at J, with 14 bases between the two ends. CDR3 length equals 16 residues. Germline V CDR1 and CDR2: SGHTA, FQGNSA. As DNA, the CDR3 is TGTGCCAGCAGCGAAGAGACCGTTAGCTCCTACAATGAGCAGTTCTTC. Its translation: CASSEETVSSYNEQFF.

For the CDR3, the DNA is TGCAGTGCTAGGGTACGGGGTTCCTACAATCAGCCCCAGCATTTT. Translating it yields CSARVRGSYNQPQHF. The J gene is TRBJ1-5, the V gene TRBV20-1; no definite D call. CDR3 length: 15 residues. V lost 3 bases and J 3 bases, leaving 15 bases between the germline ends. CDR1 is DFQATT, CDR2 SNEGSKA, per germline (reference sequence).

V is TRBV7-9 and J is TRBJ2-5; no firm D call. TRBJ2-7 matches the DNA end more closely, so the J call is doubtful. Germline V gene sequence: CDR1 SEHNR, CDR2 FQNEAQ (reference sequence). This CDR3 has 15 amino acids. This CDR3 is CASSSSVGLWHEQYF. The CDR3 nucleotides are TGTGCCAGCAGCTCCAGTGTGGGCTTGTGGCACGAGCAGTACTTC.

This clonotype was recorded at least ten times. V and J are TRBV6-2 or TRBV6-3 and TRBJ2-3; D is uncertain. Trimming left V 6 bases short and J 5 bases short, with 12 bases between. Germline CDR1 MNHEY, CDR2 SVGEGT. CDR3 size: 13 residues. CDR3 residues: CASSRDLGDTQYF. Written as DNA, the CDR3 is TGTGCCAGCAGCCGAGATCTAGGAGATACGCAGTATTTT.

There are a few counts of this clonotype. V usage is TRBV28 and J usage is TRBJ1-5; weak D call: TRBD1 (5 bases). The CDR3 spans 15 residues. From germline, CDR1 is MDHEN and CDR2 SYDVKM. The V end was cut by 6 bases, the J end by 6 bases, with 18 bases between. CDR3 in amino acids: CASRPGFPNSQPQHF. In DNA form, the CDR3 reads TGTGCCAGCAGGCCAGGGTTTCCCAATAGTCAGCCCCAGCATTTT.

The V call is TRBV7-9, the J call TRBJ1-4; D is uncertain. The CDR3 is 14 residues long. Between the trimmed V and J ends, which lost 5 bases and 5 bases, there was a span of 12 bases. CDR1 SEHNR and CDR2 FQNEAQ come from the germline V gene (reference sequence). The CDR3 region has the DNA TGTGCCAGCAGCCGAGACTTGAGGAATGAAAAACTGTTTTTT. It codes for CASSRDLRNEKLFF.

This clonotype was detected only a few times. The chain is built from TRBV7-2 and TRBJ1-6, with no clear D. The CDR3 loop spans 13 amino acids. Germline V gene sequence: CDR1 SGHTA, CDR2 FQGNSA. V was clipped by 1 base and J by 7 bases, with 5 bases between them. CDR3 DNA sequence: TGTGCCAGCAGCTTAGTGACCAATTCACCCCTCCACTTT. It codes for CASSLVTNSPLHF. Variable domain in full (rest from reference TRBV7-2 and TRBJ1-6): GAGVSQSPSNKVTEKGKDVELRCDPISGHTALYWYRQSLGQGLEFLIYFQGNSAPDKSGLPSDRFSAERTGGSVSTLTIQRTQQEDSAVYLCASSLVTNSPLHFGNGTRLTVT.

This chain joins TRBV7-9 and TRBJ2-7, with D possibly matching TRBD2 (6 bases). The J call may be faulty, since TRBJ2-5 better matches the DNA end. CDR1 SEHNR and CDR2 FQNEAQ come from the germline V gene (reference sequence). This CDR3 is built from 15 residues. In nucleotides, the CDR3 is TGTGCCAGCAGCCAACGGGGGTCCCTTTCTACGACCCAGTACTTC. This codes for CASSQRGSLSTTQYF.

The gene calls are TRBV7-9 and TRBJ2-1; 9 nucleotides agree with TRBD1. Looked up from germline, CDR1 is SEHNR and CDR2 is FQNEAQ (reference sequence). After removal of 1 base from V and 5 bases from J, the junction contained 6 bases not matched to a gene. The length of the CDR3 is 16 residues. In DNA form, the CDR3 reads TGTGCCAGCAGCTTAGAGGGACAGGGCTTGGACAATGAGCAGTTCTTC. Its translation: CASSLEGQGLDNEQFF.

This rearrangement joins TRBV4-3 to TRBJ1-6; D gene uncertain. V shed 4 bases and J shed 10 bases, with 20 bases lying between them. The germline V gene encodes CDR1 LGHNA and CDR2 YSLEER. This CDR3 comprises 16 residues. The CDR3 reads CASSPNRTPGRSPLHF. CDR3 coding DNA: TGCGCCAGCAGCCCGAATCGGACTCCGGGGAGGTCACCCCTCCACTTT.

The J gene is TRBJ2-1, the V gene TRBV10-3; a weak D match, TRBD2 (7 bases). Germline lookup yields CDR1 ENHRY and CDR2 SYGVKD. CDR3 length equals 14 residues. Trimming left V 5 bases short and J 4 bases short, with 12 bases between. In nucleotides, the CDR3 is TGTGCCATCAGTCGAGCGGGGACATACAATGAGCAGTTCTTC. This sequence encodes CAISRAGTYNEQFF.

Comment on this clonotype: Sequence at one end of the junction differs from germline and may be a read error. V gene TRBV7-9 combines with J gene TRBJ2-3, with D possibly TRBD1 on 5 matching bases. The CDR3 is 15 residues long. In germline, CDR1 is SEHNR, CDR2 FQNEAQ (reference sequence). CDR3 DNA sequence: TGTGCCAGCAGCCCTTCTCTGAGTCCCACAGGTACGCAGTATTTT. Translation gives CASSPSLSPTGTQYF.

This chain joins TRBV9 and TRBJ2-1; 10 bases fit TRBD2. Per the germline V gene, CDR1 is SGDLS and CDR2 is YYNGEE. With V trimmed by 1 base and J by 8 bases, 6 bases remained unmatched. This CDR3 spans 15 amino acids. DNA for the CDR3: TGTGCCAGCAGCGTAAATAGCGGGGGGTTAGATGAGCAGTTCTTC. Translating it yields CASSVNSGGLDEQFF.

The genes are TRBV4-1 and TRBJ2-4, with 15 bases matching TRBD2. Germline CDR1 is MGHRA and CDR2 is YSYEKL. This CDR3 has 19 amino acids. Unmatched junction bases numbered 9, after V lost 4 bases and J lost 2 bases. Written as DNA, the CDR3 is TGCGCCAGCAGCCGGGGACTAGCGGGGGGTCTTCCTTCCAAAAACATTCAGTACTTC. Translation: CASSRGLAGGLPSKNIQYF.

This chain links TRBV28 with TRBJ1-5, with TRBD1 as a possible D gene (5 bases). The CDR3 covers 17 residues. Germline CDR1 is MDHEN and CDR2 is SYDVKM. Deletions cut 8 bases from V and 3 bases from J, with 23 bases between. CDR3 sequence reads: CASFTPGRGENNQPQHF. Written as DNA, the CDR3 is TGTGCCAGCTTTACCCCGGGGAGGGGCGAGAACAATCAGCCCCAGCATTTT.